The 8 T cell receptor beta chains in this list originate from one sample, sequenced in a study of low-dose radiotherapy and immunotherapy resistance in tumors. Primers targeting TRAV and TRBV primed first-strand cDNA, covering alpha and beta chains. For amplifying TCRs, the PCR ran for about 19 cycles with Phusion, which was used together with a constant-region primer and the adapter on the V primers. TCRdb analysed the reads with MiXCR anew, one entry per CDR3 protein. In the table there are about 58,000 distinct CDR3 sequences, 23% of which are singletons. Regarding time point: after trial treatment. Sample treatment: LDRT plus nivolumab, ipilimumab, low-dose cyclophosphamide and aspirin (RACIN trial). Sequencing was performed on PBMCs, taken after low-dose radiotherapy plus immunotherapy. These receptors came from a male donor with prostate cancer.

This clonotype was found many times. The chain links TRBV5-1 to TRBJ2-2, with 7 bases that match TRBD2. J was trimmed by 2 bases and V by 4 bases; bases with no gene match: 2. The germline V gene has CDR1 SGHRS and CDR2 YFSETQ. This CDR3 is 14 amino acids long. The CDR3: CASSPGGNTGELFF. For the CDR3, the DNA is TGCGCCAGCAGCCCGGGGGGAAACACCGGGGAGCTGTTTTTT.

This clonotype was found many times. The gene calls are TRBV7-2 and TRBJ2-7; D gene unclear. The CDR3 covers 13 residues. Trimming took off 2 bases at V and 2 bases at J, with 7 bases between the two ends. Germline V gives CDR1 SGHTA, CDR2 FQGNSA. The CDR3 nucleotides are TGTGCCAGCAGCTTATTACCCCCCTACGAGCAGTACTTC. Its protein product is CASSLLPPYEQYF. Filled out from reference TRBV7-2 and TRBJ2-7, the complete variable domain reads GAGVSQSPSNKVTEKGKDVELRCDPISGHTALYWYRQSLGQGLEFLIYFQGNSAPDKSGLPSDRFSAERTGGSVSTLTIQRTQQEDSAVYLCASSLLPPYEQYFGPGTRLTVT.

At least ten counts were recorded for this clonotype. This chain links TRBV25-1 with TRBJ2-2; D ambiguous. Germline CDR1 is MGHDK and CDR2 is SYGVNS. Deletions cut 4 bases from V and 3 bases from J, with 3 bases between. The CDR3 is 12 residues long. The chain's CDR3 is CASSVYTGELFF. In DNA, the CDR3 is TGTGCCAGCAGTGTGTACACCGGGGAGCTGTTTTTT.

This clonotype showed up many times. V usage is TRBV5-1 and J usage is TRBJ2-3; 8 bases line up with TRBD2. Trimming removed 1 base from V and 4 bases from J; junction bases left unmatched: 8. The CDR3 covers 16 residues. Germline CDR1 reads SGHRS; CDR2 reads YFSETQ. CDR3 DNA: TGCGCCAGCAGCTTGAACGGCGGGAGGACCGCAGATACGCAGTATTTT. This translates into CASSLNGGRTADTQYF.

This clonotype was recorded many times. The junction and the germline gene differ at one end; a read error may be behind it. The V call is TRBV5-3, the J call TRBJ2-5; 12 bases map to TRBD2. TRBV5-3 is an ORF for which the function is uncertain. The length of the CDR3 is 16 residues. CDR3: CASSSRLAGEGETQYF. CDR3 nucleotide sequence: TGTGCCAGCAGCTCGAGACTAGCGGGAGAGGGCGAGACCCAGTACTTC.

Worth noting for this clonotype: A read error likely explains this, since a far larger clone differs by one base. In DNA form, the CDR3 reads TGTGCCAGCAGCTCCCGCCCGGGGGGTCAGACGCGGAATGAGCAGTACTTC. Residues: CASSSRPGGQTRNEQYF. The J gene is TRBJ2-7, the V gene TRBV11-2, with TRBD2 matching over 7 bases. V was pared by 4 bases and J by 7 bases, with 19 bases of the junction left unmatched. Germline V gene data show CDR1 as SGHAT and CDR2 as FQNNGV. The CDR3 length is 17 residues.

Ten or more counts support this clonotype. CDR3 in amino acids: CASSPSGGISYNEQFF. The CDR3, as DNA: TGTGCCAGCAGCCCCTCAGGGGGTATATCCTACAATGAGCAGTTCTTC. The rearrangement joins TRBV7-9 to TRBJ2-1; 7 nucleotides align to TRBD1. CDR1 and CDR2 (germline): SEHNR, FQNEAQ (reference sequence). This CDR3 has 16 amino acids. The J segment lost 1 base and the V segment lost 5 bases, leaving 8 bases of the junction unmatched.

This clonotype was picked up many times. The rearrangement uses TRBV7-6 and TRBJ2-2; TRBD1 might be the D (6 bases). Germline-derived CDR1 and CDR2 are SGHVS and FNYEAQ. Trimming cost V 6 bases and J 5 bases, with 13 bases left between them. The CDR3 has 14 amino acids. The CDR3 DNA reads TGTGCCAGCAGTTTGGGACACTTGACCGGGGAGCTGTTTTTT. Translation: CASSLGHLTGELFF.